This section outlines one T cell receptor beta chain sequence together with its context. Its matching antigen is unknown. The CDR3 consists of 11 residues. V shed 8 bases and J shed 4 bases, with 11 bases lying between them. CDR1 and CDR2 (germline): GTSNPN, SVGIG (reference sequence). Data came from immunoSEQ multiplex PCR; TCRdb stores just in-frame clones and leaves some out. Found here are 60,000 to 90,000 clones, roughly 91% of them singletons; the top ten hold 5.5% to 6.5%. The sample is drawn from a study of OX40 agonist ivuxolimab in advanced cancers. General study points: Not determined was the antigen specificity of the expanded peripheral T cells.

The starting material was CD4+ or CD8+ T cells sorted from blood, obtained in a trial of the OX40 agonist ivuxolimab. The source is an adult with an advanced solid tumor such as melanoma, head and neck, liver or kidney cancer. The rearrangement links TRBV30 to TRBJ2-5; tentatively, D is TRBD1 or TRBD2 (6 bases each). This chain's CDR3 is CALRGGETQYF. The CDR3 nucleotides are TGTGCCCTCAGGGGAGGAGAGACCCAGTACTTC.